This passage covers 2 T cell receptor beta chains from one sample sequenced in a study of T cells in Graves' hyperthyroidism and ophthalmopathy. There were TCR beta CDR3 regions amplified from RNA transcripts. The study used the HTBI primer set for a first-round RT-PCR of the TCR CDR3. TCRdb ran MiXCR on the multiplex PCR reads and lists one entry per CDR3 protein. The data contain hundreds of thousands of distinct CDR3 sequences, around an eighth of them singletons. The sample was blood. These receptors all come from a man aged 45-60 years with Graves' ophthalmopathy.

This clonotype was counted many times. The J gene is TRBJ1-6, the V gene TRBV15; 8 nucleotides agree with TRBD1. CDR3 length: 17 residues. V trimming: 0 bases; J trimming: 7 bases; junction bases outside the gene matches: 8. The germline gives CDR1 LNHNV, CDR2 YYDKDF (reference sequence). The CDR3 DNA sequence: TGTGCCACCAGCAGAGATCAGGTCCAGGGGGCAAATTCACCCCTCCACTTT. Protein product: CATSRDQVQGANSPLHF.

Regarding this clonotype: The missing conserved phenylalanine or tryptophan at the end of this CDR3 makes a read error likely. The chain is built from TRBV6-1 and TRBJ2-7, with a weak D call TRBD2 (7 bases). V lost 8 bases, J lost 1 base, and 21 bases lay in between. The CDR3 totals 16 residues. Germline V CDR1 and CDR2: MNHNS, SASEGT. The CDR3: CASANYRGAVSYEQYC. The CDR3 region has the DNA TGTGCCAGCGCAAATTACCGGGGGGCAGTTTCCTACGAGCAGTACTGC.